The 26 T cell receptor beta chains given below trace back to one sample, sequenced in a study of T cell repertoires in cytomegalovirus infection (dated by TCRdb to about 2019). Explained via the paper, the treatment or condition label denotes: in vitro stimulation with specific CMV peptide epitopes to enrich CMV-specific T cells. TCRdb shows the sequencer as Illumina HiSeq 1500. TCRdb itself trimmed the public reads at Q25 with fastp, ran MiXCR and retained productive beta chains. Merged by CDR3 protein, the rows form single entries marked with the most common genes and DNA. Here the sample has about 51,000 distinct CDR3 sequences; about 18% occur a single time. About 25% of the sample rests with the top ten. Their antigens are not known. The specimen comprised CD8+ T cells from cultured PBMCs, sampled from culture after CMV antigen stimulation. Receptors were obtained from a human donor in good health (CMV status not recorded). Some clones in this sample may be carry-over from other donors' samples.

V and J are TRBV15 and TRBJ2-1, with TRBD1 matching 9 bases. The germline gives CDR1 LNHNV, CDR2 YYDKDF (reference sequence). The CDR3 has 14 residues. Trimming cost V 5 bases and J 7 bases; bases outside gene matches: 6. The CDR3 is CATSFGTGWNEQFF. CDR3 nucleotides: TGTGCCACCAGCTTCGGGACAGGGTGGAATGAGCAGTTCTTC. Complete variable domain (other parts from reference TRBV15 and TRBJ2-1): DAMVIQNPRYQVTQFGKPVTLSCSQTLNHNVMYWYQQKSSQAPKLLFHYYDKDFNNEADTPDNFQSRRPNTSFCFLDIRSPGLGDTAMYLCATSFGTGWNEQFFGPGTRLTVL.

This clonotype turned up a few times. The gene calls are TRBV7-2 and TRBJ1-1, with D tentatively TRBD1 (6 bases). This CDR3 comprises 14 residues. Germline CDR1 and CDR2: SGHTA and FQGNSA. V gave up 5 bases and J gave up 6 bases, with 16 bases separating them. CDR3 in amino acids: CASSRNRGAPEAFF. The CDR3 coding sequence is TGTGCCAGCAGCCGAAACCGGGGGGCGCCTGAAGCTTTCTTT.

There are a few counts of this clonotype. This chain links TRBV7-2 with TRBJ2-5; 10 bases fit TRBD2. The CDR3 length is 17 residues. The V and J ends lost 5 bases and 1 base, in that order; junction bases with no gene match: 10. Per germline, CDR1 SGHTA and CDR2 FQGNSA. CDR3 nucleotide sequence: TGTGCCAGCAGCCGCCAATCAGCGGGGGGGCCCCAAGAGACCCAGTACTTC. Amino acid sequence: CASSRQSAGGPQETQYF.

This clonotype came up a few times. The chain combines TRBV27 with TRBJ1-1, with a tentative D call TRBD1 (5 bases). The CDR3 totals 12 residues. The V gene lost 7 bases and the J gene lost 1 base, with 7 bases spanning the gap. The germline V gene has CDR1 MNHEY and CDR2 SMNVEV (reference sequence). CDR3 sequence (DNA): TGTGCCAGCAAAACAGGGAACACTGAAGCTTTCTTT. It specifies CASKTGNTEAFF.

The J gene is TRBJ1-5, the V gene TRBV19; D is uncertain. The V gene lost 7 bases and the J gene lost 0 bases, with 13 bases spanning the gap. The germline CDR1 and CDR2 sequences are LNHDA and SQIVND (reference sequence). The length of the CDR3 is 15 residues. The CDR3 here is CASTNAGFSNQPQHF. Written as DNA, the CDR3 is TGTGCCAGTACCAATGCAGGATTTAGCAATCAGCCCCAGCATTTT.

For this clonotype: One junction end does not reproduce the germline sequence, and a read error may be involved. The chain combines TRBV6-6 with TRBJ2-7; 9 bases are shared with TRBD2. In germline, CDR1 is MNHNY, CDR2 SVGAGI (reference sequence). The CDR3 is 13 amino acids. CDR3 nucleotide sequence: TGTGCCAGCAGAGAGAGCGGGGGGTCCGATCGGCACTTC. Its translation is CASRESGGSDRHF.

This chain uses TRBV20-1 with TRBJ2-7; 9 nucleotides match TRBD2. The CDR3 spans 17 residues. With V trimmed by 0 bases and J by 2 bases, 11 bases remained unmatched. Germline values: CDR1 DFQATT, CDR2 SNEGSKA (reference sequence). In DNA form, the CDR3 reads TGCAGTGCTAGAGATGTCGCCGCAGCGGGGGGCCCCTACGAGCAGTACTTC. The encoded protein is CSARDVAAAGGPYEQYF.

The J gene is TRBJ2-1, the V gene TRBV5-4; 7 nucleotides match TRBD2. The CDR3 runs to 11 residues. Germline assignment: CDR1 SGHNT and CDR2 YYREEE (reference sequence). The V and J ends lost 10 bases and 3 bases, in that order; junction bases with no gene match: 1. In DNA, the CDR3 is TGTGCCGGACTAGGCTACAATGAGCAGTTCTTC. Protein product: CAGLGYNEQFF.

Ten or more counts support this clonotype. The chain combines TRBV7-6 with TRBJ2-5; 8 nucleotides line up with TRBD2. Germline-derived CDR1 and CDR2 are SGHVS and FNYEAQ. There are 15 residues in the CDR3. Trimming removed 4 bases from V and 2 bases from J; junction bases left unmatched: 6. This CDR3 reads CASSSPGLEQETQYF. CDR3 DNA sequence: TGTGCCAGCAGCTCACCGGGACTAGAACAAGAGACCCAGTACTTC. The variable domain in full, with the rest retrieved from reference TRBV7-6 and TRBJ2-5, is GAGVSQSPRYKVTKRGQDVALRCDPISGHVSLYWYRQALGQGPEFLTYFNYEAQQDKSGLPNDRFSAERPEGSISTLTIQRTEQRDSAMYRCASSSPGLEQETQYFGPGTRLLVL.

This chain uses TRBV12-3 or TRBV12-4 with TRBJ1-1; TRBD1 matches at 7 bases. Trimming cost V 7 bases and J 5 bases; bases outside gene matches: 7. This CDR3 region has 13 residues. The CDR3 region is CASTPGGLTEAFF. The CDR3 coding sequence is TGTGCCAGCACCCCAGGGGGACTTACTGAAGCTTTCTTT.

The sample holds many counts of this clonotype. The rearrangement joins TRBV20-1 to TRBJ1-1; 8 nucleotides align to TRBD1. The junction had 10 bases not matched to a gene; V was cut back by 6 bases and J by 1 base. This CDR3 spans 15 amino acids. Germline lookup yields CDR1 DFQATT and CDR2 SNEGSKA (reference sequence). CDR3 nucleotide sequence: TGCAGTGCCCAGGACAGGGTGATCGGGAACACTGAAGCTTTCTTT. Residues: CSAQDRVIGNTEAFF.

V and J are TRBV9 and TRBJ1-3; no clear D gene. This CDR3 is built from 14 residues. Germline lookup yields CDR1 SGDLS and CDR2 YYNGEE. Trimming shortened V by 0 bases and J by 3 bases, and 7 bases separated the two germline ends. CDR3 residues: CASSVDPDGNTIYF. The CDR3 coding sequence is TGTGCCAGCAGCGTAGACCCGGATGGAAACACCATATATTTT.

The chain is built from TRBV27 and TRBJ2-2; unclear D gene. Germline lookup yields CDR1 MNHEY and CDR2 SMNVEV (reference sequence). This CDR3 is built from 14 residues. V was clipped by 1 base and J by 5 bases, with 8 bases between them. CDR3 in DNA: TGTGCCAGCAGTTTATACTCGGTTACCGGGGAGCTGTTTTTT. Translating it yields CASSLYSVTGELFF.

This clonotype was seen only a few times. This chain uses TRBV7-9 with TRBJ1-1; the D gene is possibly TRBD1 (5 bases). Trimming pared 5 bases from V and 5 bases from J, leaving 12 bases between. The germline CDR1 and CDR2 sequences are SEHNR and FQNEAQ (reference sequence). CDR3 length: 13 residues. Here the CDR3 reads CASSPGGATEAFF. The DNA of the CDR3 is TGTGCCAGCAGCCCGGGGGGAGCAACTGAAGCTTTCTTT.

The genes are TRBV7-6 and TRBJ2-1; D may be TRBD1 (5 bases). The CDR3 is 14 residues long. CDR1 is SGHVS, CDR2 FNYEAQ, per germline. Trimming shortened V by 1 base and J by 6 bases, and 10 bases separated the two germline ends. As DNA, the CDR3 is TGTGCCAGCAGCTTAGGCCCAGGGTTCAATGAGCAGTTCTTC. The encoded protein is CASSLGPGFNEQFF.

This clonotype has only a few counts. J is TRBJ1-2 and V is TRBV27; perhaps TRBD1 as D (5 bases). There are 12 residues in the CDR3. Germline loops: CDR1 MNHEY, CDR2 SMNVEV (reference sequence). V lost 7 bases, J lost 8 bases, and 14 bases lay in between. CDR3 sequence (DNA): TGTGCCAGCATCTCAAAGGACAACGGCTACACCTTC. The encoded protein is CASISKDNGYTF.

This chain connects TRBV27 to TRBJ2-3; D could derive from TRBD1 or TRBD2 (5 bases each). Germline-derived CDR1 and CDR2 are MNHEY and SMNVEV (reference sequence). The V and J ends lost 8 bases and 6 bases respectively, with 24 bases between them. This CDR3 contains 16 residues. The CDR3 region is CASGTGTIHAFDTQYF. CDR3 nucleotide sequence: TGTGCCAGCGGAACCGGGACGATCCACGCCTTCGATACGCAGTATTTT.

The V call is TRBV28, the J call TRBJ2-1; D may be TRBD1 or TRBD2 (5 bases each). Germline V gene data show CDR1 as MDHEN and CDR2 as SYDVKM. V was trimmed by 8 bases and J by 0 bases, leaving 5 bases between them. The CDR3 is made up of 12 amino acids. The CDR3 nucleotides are TGTGCCAGCGGGGGCTCCTACAATGAGCAGTTCTTC. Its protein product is CASGGSYNEQFF. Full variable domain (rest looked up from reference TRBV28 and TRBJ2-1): DVKVTQSSRYLVKRTGEKVFLECVQDMDHENMFWYRQDPGLGLRLIYFSYDVKMKEKGDIPEGYSVSREKKERFSLILESASTNQTSMYLCASGGSYNEQFFGPGTRLTVL.

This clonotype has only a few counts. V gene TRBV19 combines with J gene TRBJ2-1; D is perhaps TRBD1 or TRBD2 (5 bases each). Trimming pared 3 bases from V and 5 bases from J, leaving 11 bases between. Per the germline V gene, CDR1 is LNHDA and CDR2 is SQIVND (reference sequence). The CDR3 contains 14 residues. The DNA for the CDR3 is TGTGCCAGTAGTATCAGGGAGAAAGACAATGAGCAGTTCTTC. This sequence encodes CASSIREKDNEQFF.

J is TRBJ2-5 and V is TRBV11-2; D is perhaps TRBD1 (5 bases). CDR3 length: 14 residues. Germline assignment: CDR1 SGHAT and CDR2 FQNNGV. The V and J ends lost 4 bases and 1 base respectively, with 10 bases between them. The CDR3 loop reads CASSSGQAQETQYF. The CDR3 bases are TGTGCCAGCAGCTCAGGACAAGCCCAAGAGACCCAGTACTTC. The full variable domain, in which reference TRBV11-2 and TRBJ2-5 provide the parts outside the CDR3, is EAGVAQSPRYKIIEKRQSVAFWCNPISGHATLYWYQQILGQGPKLLIQFQNNGVVDDSQLPKDRFSAERLKGVDSTLKIQPAKLEDSAVYLCASSSGQAQETQYFGPGTRLLVL.

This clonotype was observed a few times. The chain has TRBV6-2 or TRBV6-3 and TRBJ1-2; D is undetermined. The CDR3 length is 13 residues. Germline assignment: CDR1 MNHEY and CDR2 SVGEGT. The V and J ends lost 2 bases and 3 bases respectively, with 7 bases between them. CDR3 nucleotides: TGTGCCAGCAGTTACGGACTGGACTATGGCTACACCTTC. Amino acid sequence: CASSYGLDYGYTF.

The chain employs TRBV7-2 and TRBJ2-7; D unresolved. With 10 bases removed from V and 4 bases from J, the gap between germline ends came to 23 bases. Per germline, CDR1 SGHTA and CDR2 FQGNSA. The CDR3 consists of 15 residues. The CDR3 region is CAIPLPRDGGYEQYF. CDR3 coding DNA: TGTGCCATACCCTTACCAAGAGACGGTGGATACGAGCAGTACTTC.

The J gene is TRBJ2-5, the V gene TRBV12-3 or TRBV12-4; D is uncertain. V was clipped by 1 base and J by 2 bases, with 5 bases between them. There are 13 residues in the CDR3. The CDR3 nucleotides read TGTGCCAGCAGTTTAGTACTACAAGAGACCCAGTACTTC. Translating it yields CASSLVLQETQYF.

In DNA, the CDR3 is TGTGCCACCAGCAGGGCCCGGACGTTGAACACTGAAGCTTTCTTT. Residues: CATSRARTLNTEAFF. The chain is built from TRBV15 and TRBJ1-1; D is unclear. CDR1 and CDR2 from the germline V gene are LNHNV and YYDKDF (reference sequence). This CDR3 spans 15 amino acids. Trimming pared 3 bases from V and 0 bases from J, leaving 11 bases between.

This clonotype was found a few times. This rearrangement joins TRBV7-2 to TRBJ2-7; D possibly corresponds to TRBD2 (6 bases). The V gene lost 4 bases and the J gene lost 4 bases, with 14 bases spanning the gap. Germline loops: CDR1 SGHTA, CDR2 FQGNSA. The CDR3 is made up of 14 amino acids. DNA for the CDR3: TGTGCCAGCAGCTCCGGGACTTGGGGGTACGAGCAGTACTTC. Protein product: CASSSGTWGYEQYF.

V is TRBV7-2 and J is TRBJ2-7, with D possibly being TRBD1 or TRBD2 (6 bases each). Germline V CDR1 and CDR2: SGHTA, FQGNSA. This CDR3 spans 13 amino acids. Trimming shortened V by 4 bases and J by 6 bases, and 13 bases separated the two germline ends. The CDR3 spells CASSSRQEGEQYF. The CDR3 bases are TGTGCCAGCAGCTCAAGACAGGAGGGCGAGCAGTACTTC.